This T cell receptor beta chain appears in the sequencing data of a study of blood T cell repertoires in COVID-19. Across the study: COVID-19 samples from acute and convalescent phases originated in the United States, Italy and Spain. Sources were T cells, B-cell-depleted T cells, or PBMCs; the material itself was cDNA or gDNA.

Original data processing: Reference gene primer amplification yielded estimated nucleated cell counts. The protocol was immunoSEQ multiplex PCR, while the TCRdb copy is restricted to in-frame clones and leaves out a portion. V and J calls and clone size come straight from that table; D and trimming were deduced from the DNA. In the table there are 120,000 to 150,000 clones, about four fifths of which are singletons. CDR3 size: 14 residues. Germline loops: CDR1 LGHNA, CDR2 YNFKEQ. V was trimmed by 3 bases and J by 8 bases, leaving 13 bases between them. Sequencing was performed on peripheral blood. V is TRBV4-2 and J is TRBJ1-4, with a possible D match to TRBD1 (5 bases). This TCR derives from an elderly woman in a cohort sampled during active or convalescent COVID-19. CDR3 nucleotides: TGTGCCAGCAGCCACCTAGACAGCCGCGAAAAACTGTTTTTT. Residues: CASSHLDSREKLFF.